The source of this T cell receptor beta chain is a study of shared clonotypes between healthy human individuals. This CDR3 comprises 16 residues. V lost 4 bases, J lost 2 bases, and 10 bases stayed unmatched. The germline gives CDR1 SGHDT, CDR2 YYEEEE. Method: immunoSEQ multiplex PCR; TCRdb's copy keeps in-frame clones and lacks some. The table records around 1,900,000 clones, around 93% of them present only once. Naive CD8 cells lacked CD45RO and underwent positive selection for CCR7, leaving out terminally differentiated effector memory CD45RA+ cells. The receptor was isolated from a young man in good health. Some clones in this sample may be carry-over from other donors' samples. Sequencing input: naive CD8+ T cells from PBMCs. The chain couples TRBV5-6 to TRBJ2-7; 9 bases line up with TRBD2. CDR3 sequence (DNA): TGTGCCAGCAGCGCGGGGTGGCGGGAGGGGACCTACGAGCAGTACTTC. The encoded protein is CASSAGWREGTYEQYF.